The sequence of this T cell receptor (beta chain) was determined in a study of OX40 agonist ivuxolimab in advanced cancers. The study in broad terms: Ivuxolimab, which targeted the costimulatory receptor OX40 (CD134), was an agonistic, fully human IgG2 monoclonal antibody. The paper covers the monotherapy dose-escalation part of the phase I ivuxolimab trial, which included N ≈ 57 patients. In the dose-escalation cohort, 82.7% of patients were male, and the mean age was roughly 60 years, with a range of about 23 to 90. Of the roughly 52 dose-escalation patients, hepatocellular carcinoma was present in roughly 19, melanoma in roughly 15, renal cell carcinoma in 9 and head and neck cancer in 9. Peripheral TCRbeta sequencing was intended to test whether TCR sequence diversity was altered and clonal T-cell expansion was caused by ivuxolimab. Intravenous ivuxolimab was administered to patients every 2 weeks at six dose levels: 0.01, 0.1, 0.3, 1.5, 3 and 10 mg/kg. Prior anti-PD-1, anti-PD-L1 or anti-CTLA-4 therapy was permitted, and checkpoint inhibitors had been received by around 39% of dose-escalation patients. Partial responses were achieved by three dose-escalation patients, of whom one had hepatocellular carcinoma and two had cutaneous melanoma. The paper's findings and limits, for the study overall: Low levels of normalized T-cell clonal expansion were also seen in some patients who did not respond. Which antigens the clonally expanded peripheral T cells were specific for was not determined. At doses from 0.1 to 3.0 mg/kg, clonal expansion was seen in both CD4+ and CD8+ blood T cells between baseline and week 6. In the 0.1-3.0 mg/kg groups, partial responders had among the lowest normalized peripheral clonal expansion, particularly in CD8+ T cells. After ivuxolimab, expanded clones were on average more numerous among CD8+ T cells than among CD4+ T cells.

About this clone itself: There is no known antigen for this receptor. Qualities for individual bases were not recorded, and no much larger clone is one base off.

Patients with autoimmune disease history or receiving systemic immunosuppression were excluded from the trial. Peripheral blood for TCR sequencing was collected from all dose cohorts at baseline, on cycle 4 day 1, and on cycle 7 day 1. The samples were drawn from a first-in-human, open-label, multicenter phase I dose-escalation trial of ivuxolimab. The trial enrolled adults with locally advanced or metastatic head and neck squamous cell, hepatocellular, melanoma or renal cell carcinoma. Before TCR sequencing, CD4+ and CD8+ T cells were separately sorted from peripheral blood. CDR1 LNHDA and CDR2 SQIVND were looked up in the germline V gene (reference sequence). Trimming costs V 0 bases and J 0 bases, and their ends lie 12 bases apart. The CDR3 measures 18 amino acids from cysteine to phenylalanine. Kept here is only the CDR3 DNA, which spans 54 bases and is read in frame from base 1. For sequencing of the TCRbeta CDR3 region, genomic DNA was extracted from the sorted cells. The immunoSEQ Assay was used for sequencing of TCRbeta CDR3 regions. The immuneACCESS repertoire file appears here via TCRdb, limited to in-frame rearrangements. These files lack a portion of the clones; in checked studies, under half of the deficit traces to unresolved V genes, and the cause of the others is not known. The sample table lists 60,000 to 70,000 clones, approximately 87% of them with a count of one. 3.5% to 5% of the sample belongs to the ten largest clones.

The sequence joins TRBV19 to TRBJ2-6; TRBD1 is possibly the D segment (6 matching bases). Specimen: CD4+ or CD8+ T cells sorted from blood, collected in a trial of the OX40 agonist ivuxolimab. This clonotype was obtained from an adult with an advanced solid tumor such as melanoma, head and neck, liver or kidney cancer. The base sequence is TGTGCCAGTAGTATAGATCCCCAGGGGTTCTCTGGGGCCAACGTCCTGACTTTC. It translates as CASSIDPQGFSGANVLTF.